These 17 T cell receptor beta chains share one sample of origin, sequenced in a study of early stage breast cancer tumors. The data were produced by immunoSEQ multiplex PCR, yet TCRdb's version contains in-frame clones alone and is incomplete. The data hold about 50,000 clones, with approximately 78% observed a single time. Sequencing used blood. Every receptor here comes from a person between 35 and 49 years old with breast cancer.

This sequence joins TRBV19 and TRBJ1-2; the match to TRBD1 covers 7 bases. The CDR3 consists of 16 residues. V shed 3 bases, J shed 1 base, and the junction held 8 bases outside the gene matches. CDR1 and CDR2 (germline): LNHDA, SQIVND (reference sequence). The CDR3 sequence: CASSMGGGQINYGYTF. CDR3 DNA sequence: TGTGCCAGTAGTATGGGGGGGGGACAGATTAACTATGGCTACACCTTC.

The rearrangement joins TRBV11-2 to TRBJ2-7; unclear D gene. Germline-derived CDR1 and CDR2 are SGHAT and FQNNGV. The CDR3 sequence is 13 residues long. The V gene lost 5 bases and the J gene lost 5 bases, with 13 bases spanning the gap. In DNA form, the CDR3 reads TGTGCCAGCAGCCTGGTCCTGGACGACGAGCAGTACTTC. It translates to CASSLVLDDEQYF. Using reference TRBV11-2 and TRBJ2-7 for the parts outside the CDR3, the full variable domain is EAGVAQSPRYKIIEKRQSVAFWCNPISGHATLYWYQQILGQGPKLLIQFQNNGVVDDSQLPKDRFSAERLKGVDSTLKIQPAKLEDSAVYLCASSLVLDDEQYFGPGTRLTVT.

V gene TRBV5-6 combines with J gene TRBJ1-4; 9 bases align to TRBD1. Trimming cost V 2 bases and J 11 bases; bases outside gene matches: 4. The CDR3 sequence is 13 residues long. Germline values: CDR1 SGHDT, CDR2 YYEEEE. CDR3 in DNA: TGTGCCAGCAGCTTAGGGACAGGGAGCAAACTGTTTTTT. Translation: CASSLGTGSKLFF.

The J gene is TRBJ2-7, the V gene TRBV5-8, with 12 bases lining up with TRBD2. CDR3 length: 17 residues. After removal of 4 bases from V and 0 bases from J, the junction contained 8 bases not matched to a gene. Germline V CDR1 and CDR2: SGHTS, YDEGEE. CDR3 in DNA: TGTGCCAGCAGCCTCAGCGGGACTAGCGGGTTCTCCTACGAGCAGTACTTC. The encoded protein is CASSLSGTSGFSYEQYF.

The rearrangement joins TRBV6-5 to TRBJ2-6; D unclear. The V end lost 9 bases, the J end lost 0 bases, and 9 bases lay between the germline ends. Germline V gene data show CDR1 as MNHEY and CDR2 as SVGAGI. This CDR3 has 14 residues. The CDR3 is CASSPSSGANVLTF. In DNA, the CDR3 is TGTGCCAGTAGCCCTAGCTCTGGGGCCAACGTCCTGACTTTC.

This clone appeared a single time. J is TRBJ2-5 and V is TRBV7-9, with TRBD2 matching 13 bases. Germline V CDR1 and CDR2: SEHNR, FQNEAQ (reference sequence). The CDR3 contains 17 residues. J gave up 0 bases and V 5 bases, and 6 bases lay outside the gene matches. CDR3 in amino acids: CASSRTSGRVDQETQYF. DNA of the CDR3: TGTGCCAGCAGCCGAACTAGCGGGAGGGTCGACCAAGAGACCCAGTACTTC. Drawing the rest from reference TRBV7-9 and TRBJ2-5, the complete variable domain is DTGVSQNPRHKITKRGQNVTFRCDPISEHNRLYWYRQTLGQGPEFLTYFQNEAQLEKSRLLSDRFSAERPKGSFSTLEIQRTEQGDSAMYLCASSRTSGRVDQETQYFGPGTRLLVL.

This clone appeared once. The CDR3 sequence: CASRSSGTPGGQYF. The CDR3, as DNA: TGTGCCAGCAGGTCCTCCGGGACACCAGGCGGGCAGTACTTC. The rearrangement joins TRBV6-1 to TRBJ2-7; maybe TRBD1 (6 bases). CDR1 and CDR2 (germline): MNHNS, SASEGT. This CDR3 contains 14 residues. V was pared by 6 bases and J by 9 bases, with 21 bases between.

This clone came up a few times. CDR3 sequence: CASSLYGSRGVRQYF. The DNA of the CDR3 is TGTGCCAGCAGTTTATACGGGTCCCGGGGGGTACGACAGTACTTC. The V gene is TRBV27, the J gene TRBJ2-7; 7 bases are shared with TRBD2. Looked up from germline, CDR1 is MNHEY and CDR2 is SMNVEV (reference sequence). V shed 1 base, J shed 10 bases, and the junction held 13 bases outside the gene matches. This CDR3 region has 15 residues.

The chain is built from TRBV5-6 and TRBJ1-5; 9 bases line up with TRBD1. CDR3 length equals 15 residues. Germline V gene sequence: CDR1 SGHDT, CDR2 YYEEEE. V gave up 4 bases and J gave up 6 bases; unmatched junction bases: 8. Here the CDR3 reads CASSMTGGLGQPQHF. DNA of the CDR3: TGTGCCAGCAGCATGACAGGGGGTTTGGGTCAGCCCCAGCATTTT.

The chain uses TRBV7-9 and TRBJ1-4; D is possibly TRBD1 (5 bases). Between the trimmed V and J ends, which lost 4 bases and 6 bases, there was a span of 15 bases. CDR3 length: 15 residues. CDR1 is SEHNR, CDR2 FQNEAQ, per germline (reference sequence). CDR3 in amino acids: CASSSLGGTDEKLFF. CDR3 nucleotides: TGTGCCAGCAGCTCACTCGGGGGGACGGATGAAAAACTGTTTTTT.

This rearrangement joins TRBV28 to TRBJ1-3; weak D call: TRBD1 (5 bases). Germline V gene lookup returns CDR1 MDHEN and CDR2 SYDVKM. The V end was cut by 7 bases, the J end by 0 bases, with 10 bases between. The CDR3 contains 14 residues. CDR3 amino acids: CASITGGSGNTIYF. The CDR3 coding sequence is TGTGCCAGCATTACGGGGGGCTCTGGAAACACCATATATTTT.

The V call is TRBV7-6, the J call TRBJ2-3; D ambiguous. There are 11 residues in the CDR3. Germline V CDR1 and CDR2: SGHVS, FNYEAQ. V lost 5 bases and J lost 4, with 4 bases in between. CDR3 DNA sequence: TGTGCCAGCAGCGCCGCAGATACGCAGTATTTT. Protein product: CASSAADTQYF.

This chain joins TRBV9 and TRBJ2-4; D is possibly TRBD1 or TRBD2 (5 bases each). V was shortened by 0 bases and J by 2 bases, with 6 bases between the two germline ends. CDR3 length: 14 residues. Germline V gene data show CDR1 as SGDLS and CDR2 as YYNGEE. In DNA form, the CDR3 reads TGTGCCAGCAGCGTAGGGGGGACCAAAAACATTCAGTACTTC. It translates to CASSVGGTKNIQYF.

The chain has TRBV23-1 and TRBJ2-1; 8 bases agree with TRBD1. TRBV23-1 is recorded as an ORF, its role being uncertain. V was pared by 3 bases and J by 7 bases, with 11 bases of the junction left unmatched. This CDR3 spans 16 amino acids. The CDR3 protein is CASSHPDRAIRNEQFF. In DNA form, the CDR3 reads TGCGCCAGCAGTCACCCGGACAGGGCGATTAGGAATGAGCAGTTCTTC.

The rearrangement joins TRBV7-8 to TRBJ1-1; possible D gene TRBD1, 5 bases. The ends were cut back, 1 base at V and 4 bases at J, with 13 bases in the middle. Looked up from germline, CDR1 is SGHVS and CDR2 is FQNEAQ. The CDR3 runs 15 residues. This chain's CDR3 is CASSLDEGTSTEAFF. CDR3 nucleotide sequence: TGTGCCAGCAGCTTAGATGAAGGGACGAGCACTGAAGCTTTCTTT.

This clone turned up a few times. This chain links TRBV15 with TRBJ2-7, with 10 positions matching TRBD1. V gave up 1 base and J gave up 0 bases; unmatched junction bases: 0. The CDR3 has 15 residues. CDR1 and CDR2 (germline): LNHNV, YYDKDF (reference sequence). The CDR3 sequence is CATSRGTGGSYEQYF. The CDR3 bases are TGTGCCACCAGCAGAGGGACAGGGGGCTCCTACGAGCAGTACTTC. The full variable domain, with the rest looked up from reference TRBV15 and TRBJ2-7, is DAMVIQNPRYQVTQFGKPVTLSCSQTLNHNVMYWYQQKSSQAPKLLFHYYDKDFNNEADTPDNFQSRRPNTSFCFLDIRSPGLGDTAMYLCATSRGTGGSYEQYFGPGTRLTVT.

The chain carries TRBV19 and TRBJ2-3; 10 bases align to TRBD1. Unmatched junction bases numbered 5, after V lost 4 bases and J lost 1 base. The CDR3 totals 16 residues. CDR1 is LNHDA, CDR2 SQIVND, per germline (reference sequence). Here the CDR3 DNA reads TGTGCCAGTAGTACCTCCGGGACAGGGGGCACAGATACGCAGTATTTT. Protein product: CASSTSGTGGTDTQYF. The full variable domain, in which reference TRBV19 and TRBJ2-3 provide the parts outside the CDR3, is DGGITQSPKYLFRKEGQNVTLSCEQNLNHDAMYWYRQDPGQGLRLIYYSQIVNDFQKGDIAEGYSVSREKKESFPLTVTSAQKNPTAFYLCASSTSGTGGTDTQYFGPGTRLTVL.